This record covers a single T cell receptor beta chain. Which antigen it targets is not known. No base-level quality is on record; no much larger clone is a single base apart. These data belong to a study of blood T cells in healthy people across ages (dated by TCRdb to between 2014 and 2017). Study-wide context: In model experiments, template switching captured roughly one uniquely barcoded TCR beta cDNA molecule for every two T cells. Using deep sequencing normalized with unique cDNA molecular identifiers, the study measured how TCR beta repertoire diversity changes with age. Donors were grouped into four age groups: young (average roughly 16 years), middle-aged (roughly 38), aged (over 55) and long-lived (over 80). To avoid experimental bias, donors of different ages were spread randomly across the sequencing lanes. The study analyzed two additional independent replicas of 1 million unique cDNA reads from the same blood draw for two donors, one aged 18 to 30 and one aged 80 or older.

The research as a whole found: Because profiling used bulk unsorted PBMCs, naive and antigen-experienced compartments could not be compared conclusively. Estimates of total diversity based on one million sequenced T cells were considered lower bounds and underestimates. The CMV infection status of donors was not known, potentially confounding age-related changes in expanded clonotypes. As age increased, observed TCR beta diversity per million T cells dropped in a roughly linear way, and a significant reduction was already evident by age about 40. Compared with the aged group, the long-lived group had more naive CD4+ T cells, fewer expanded clones and increased TCR diversity, a pattern suggesting age selection. A strong correlation was found between observed TCR beta diversity and the percentage of naive T cells measured by flow cytometry.

Library preparation employed 5' RACE. Sequencing used an Illumina HiSeq 2500. A second PCR of roughly 6 to 11 cycles was run with a J-beta primer mix and a sample-barcoded 5' primer. A template-switch 5' adaptor carrying 12 random nucleotides introduced a unique molecular identifier onto each TCR beta cDNA molecule. At least 2.5 million CDR3-containing paired-end reads were obtained from each sample. The Mint cDNA synthesis kit, primed by a TRBC-specific oligonucleotide, was used to synthesize first-strand cDNA from all RNA. Following uracil-DNA glycosylase treatment, all cDNA underwent a first 18-cycle PCR with the universal primers M1SS and BC2_uni_R. The study's processing was this. For normalization, 1 million high-quality reads, each with a distinct molecular identifier, were randomly selected from each sample. Instead of being binned into consensus sequences, reads that shared molecular identifiers were thrown out. MiTCR, set to a Q25 quality threshold and the strictest error-elimination algorithm, was used for CDR3 identification, clonotype clustering and error correction. A nonparametric unseen species model using Euler transformation provided a lower-bound estimate of total TCR beta diversity. The public reads were reprocessed in TCRdb via fastp at Q25 and MiXCR, keeping in-frame beta chains. For every CDR3 protein sequence, its rows merge into one entry that carries the most common genes and DNA. The V and J calls were determined by TCRdb, not by the authors. The sample data list hundreds of thousands of distinct CDR3 sequences, and roughly 27% of these were observed just once. In total, the top ten clones hold roughly 28% of the sample.

Systemically healthy Caucasian individuals from Russia, some 36 in total and aged about 6 to 100 years, were included as donors. Each donor gave roughly 9 milliliters of peripheral blood, drawn into EDTA-treated Vacutainer tubes. PBMCs were isolated by Ficoll-Paque density-gradient centrifugation, with at least 7 million obtained per sample. Trizol reagent was used to extract total RNA from the PBMCs, yielding at least 6 micrograms per sample. For every donor, flow cytometry on a PBMC aliquot measured the percentage of naive CD45RAhigh/CD27high T cells. The germline V gene (reference sequence) supplies CDR1 DFQATT and CDR2 SNEGSKA. Including cysteine and phenylalanine, the CDR3 has 14 amino acids. Only the CDR3 DNA stays, 42 bases, in frame from base 1.

Sequenced: blood. The chain uses TRBV20-1 and TRBJ2-5, and 8 bases in between align with TRBD1. The last part of the DNA fits TRBJ2-7 better; the J call may be wrong. The TCR was taken from a woman between 65 and 79 years old in good health. The sequenced DNA: TGCAGTGCTCAGGACAGGGTCCGAAAATACGAGCAGTACTTC. It translates as CSAQDRVRKYEQYF.